Here is one T cell receptor (beta chain) with its context. Its antigen is currently unknown. This entry belongs to a study of cytomegalovirus exposure and HLA in healthy donors. Study as a whole: Out of 150 million to 200 million T cells, an earlier analysis found 117 million unique TCR beta sequences in total. An early data release held tens of millions of unique TCRs from HLA-typed donors.

PCR used 60 Vbeta primers and 13 Jbeta primers. Original handling: Counted up in a later analysis, unique TCR beta chains came to some 82 million, with about 9.9 million shared. Libraries were prepared by immunoSEQ multiplex PCR; TCRdb keeps only in-frame clonotypes and omits some of them. V and J calls and clone size are copied from that table; D and trimming were computed from the DNA. The table shows around 100,000 clones, with approximately 83% occurring only once. The study's findings and limits: Overall, approximately 150 TCR beta chains were annotated as cytomegalovirus-associated.

V was trimmed by 0 bases and J by 4 bases, leaving 12 bases between them. CDR1 is SGDLS and CDR2 is YYNGEE in the germline V gene. The CDR3 consists of 15 residues. The sequence came from a woman aged 18-29 years in good health and CMV-seronegative. This chain uses TRBV9 with TRBJ2-3; the D gene is possibly TRBD2 (6 bases). Sequencing was done on a sample of PBMCs. The CDR3 loop reads CASSVGGNGADTQYF. CDR3 DNA sequence: TGTGCCAGCAGCGTAGGCGGGAATGGAGCAGATACGCAGTATTTT.